The present entry profiles one TCR beta chain with its context. Under the authors' procedure: Researchers report that nucleated cell counts were estimated from reference gene primer amplification. Here immunoSEQ multiplex PCR was the method, and the copy in TCRdb shows in-frame clones only, minus some. V and J calls and clone size are given by that table; D and trimming were obtained from the DNA. Here the sample spans 210,000 or so clones, 84% being singletons. The sample belongs to a study of blood T cell repertoires in COVID-19. For the study at large: Samples representing acute and convalescent COVID-19 were sourced from the United States, Italy and Spain. The analysed material was cDNA or gDNA that came from T cells, B-cell-depleted T cells, or PBMCs.

Germline values: CDR1 KGHSH, CDR2 LQKENI. Trimming pared 3 bases from V and 0 bases from J, leaving 12 bases between. CDR3 size: 15 residues. The TCR sequence derives from a woman older than 75 with active or convalescent COVID-19. The gene calls are TRBV18 and TRBJ2-7; perhaps TRBD2 as D (5 bases). Input material: peripheral blood. The CDR3: CASSPRGLDSYEQYF. CDR3 coding DNA: TGTGCCAGCTCACCCCGCGGGTTAGACTCCTACGAGCAGTACTTC. Based on the CDR3 plus reference TRBV18 and TRBJ2-7, the full variable domain is NAGVMQNPRHLVRRRGQEARLRCSPMKGHSHVYWYRQLPEEGLKFMVYLQKENIIDESGMPKERFSAEFPKEGPSILRIQQVVRGDSAAYFCASSPRGLDSYEQYFGPGTRLTVT.